The entry below gives a single TCR beta chain sequence along with its context. The antigen this receptor binds is unknown. Base qualities are not recorded, but no much larger clone differs from it by a single base. The data were obtained in a study of graft-versus-host responses after intestinal transplantation (dated by TCRdb to the early 2020s). For the wider study: Multivisceral, liver-intestinal, or isolated intestinal transplants were received by the recipients. Anti-thymocyte globulin induction was given to all recipients, followed by maintenance tacrolimus and steroids for around three years. Bulk TCR-beta CDR3 sequencing was used to track graft-versus-host and host-versus-graft alloreactive T cell clones in the graft, circulation and bone marrow after intestinal transplantation. Alloreactive clones were identified by sequencing pre-transplant mixed lymphocyte reaction products and comparing them with unstimulated pre-transplant donor and recipient T cells. Of the 20 to 30 intestinal transplant recipients enrolled in the cohort, one of whom was a retransplant, 3 patients without pretransplant specimens were excluded. A peak of at least 4% donor T cells among recipient peripheral blood mononuclear cells was the definition used for donor T cell macrochimerism. Samples from three later patients were sequenced in-house on an Illumina MiSeq with MiXCR processing rather than by the commercial service.

Taken with the paper, the label for time point translates to: cells obtained before transplantation from donor or recipient. CD3+CD4+ and CD3+CD8+ populations were FACS-sorted from unstimulated pre-transplant donor and recipient cells taken from spleen or lymph nodes. Here V drops 4 bases and J drops 5 bases, and the junction holds 4 bases not matched to any gene. The germline V gene encodes CDR1 SNHLY and CDR2 FYNNEI. The CDR3 goes from the cysteine to the phenylalanine over 13 residues. Solely the CDR3 DNA is kept, with 39 bases framed from the first base. The investigation overall reported the following: In the allografts of patients with donor T cell macrochimerism, GvH to HvG T cell clonal ratios were high. Early after transplant, peak levels of circulating GvH clones were found to be associated with declines in HvG clones. Conclusions were limited by the relatively low number and heterogeneity of intestinal transplant patients. GvH clones turned up in recipient bone marrow, with some appearing earlier in ileal mucosa or blood, a pattern consistent with an intestinal mucosal origin.

Libraries were prepared through the immunoSEQ multiplex PCR assay. In most patients, genomic DNA was isolated using the Qiagen DNeasy Blood and Tissue Kit and sent frozen to Adaptive Biotechnologies for TCR sequencing. Adaptive Biotechnologies carried out high-throughput TCR-beta CDR3 sequencing of genomic DNA for most patients. The authors' analysis ran thus. TCR sequencing data were retrieved from Adaptive's ImmunoSEQ software for about 17 patients, whereas three other patients were processed with MiXCR and VDJtools. CD4 versus CD8 sorting errors were corrected by removing sequences found in both subsets at a frequency ratio below 5:1. Because the origin of CDR3 nucleotide sequences shared between donor and recipient could not be assigned, those sequences were removed. To count as alloreactive, a clone needed at least 2-fold expansion over unstimulated cells and a minimum CFSE-low frequency of 0.002% (template counts) or 0.001% (read counts). Clones were considered mappable if detected in sequenced pre-transplant spleen, lymph node, or MLR CFSE-low populations of the donor or recipient. Cumulative frequency of alloreactive clones was calculated as a percentage of all sequences weighted by copy number. TCRdb limited this immuneACCESS table to in-frame rearrangements with V and J called. A share of clones is missing; checked studies link under half to unresolved V genes, and the rest is unexplained. V and J calls and clone size are copied from that table; D and trimming were computed from the DNA. Counted in this sample were tens of thousands of clones; 94% of them appeared once. Approximately 0.2% of the sample rests with the top ten.

The receptor was isolated from a human donor who was the organ donor for an intestinal transplant. This sample comprised unstimulated CD4+ T cells sorted from spleen or lymph node cells, obtained before transplant. The chain links TRBV2 with TRBJ2-5, with 7 central nucleotides matching TRBD1. The nucleotides are TGTGCCAGCAGTGTGGGACAGATTGAGACCCAGTACTTC. It specifies CASSVGQIETQYF.